This entry concerns a single TCR beta chain. Antigen specificity is unknown. With the Oncomine TCR Beta short-read assay, DNA from cultured CD4+ T cells was sequenced. TCRdb passed the PCR reads through MiXCR, listing each CDR3 protein once. This table holds around 26,000 distinct CDR3 sequences, about 50% found once. The germline V gene encodes CDR1 MNHEY and CDR2 SMNVEV (reference sequence). The CDR3 is made up of 17 amino acids. J was trimmed by 5 bases and V by 2 bases; bases with no gene match: 10. The sample belongs to a study of vaccination and CD4 T cells after COVID-19. As for treatment: approximately 11-day PBMC culture with coronavirus spike peptide pools or control peptides (ViraFEST assay).

The sequence came from a human donor who received a COVID-19 vaccine. The rearrangement joins TRBV27 to TRBJ2-2, with TRBD2 matching over 8 bases. The specimen comprised CD4+ T cells from blood, cultured in vitro, sampled before SARS-CoV-2 vaccination. The CDR3 protein is CASSLTGWTSYTGELFF. The CDR3 region has the DNA TGTGCCAGCAGTTTAACGGGCTGGACTAGCTATACCGGGGAGCTGTTTTTT.